The sample holds a few counts of the clone carrying this T cell receptor (beta chain). Its target is not known. Researchers took RNA transcripts and amplified the TCR beta CDR3 regions from them. First-round RT-PCR of the TCR CDR3 relied on the HTBI primer set. TCRdb reprocessed the multiplex PCR reads with MiXCR, giving one entry per CDR3 protein. Of about 510,000 distinct CDR3 sequences listed, roughly 45% are singletons. These data belong to a study of T cells in Graves' hyperthyroidism and ophthalmopathy. Notes on the study in general: Clonotypes that were expanded in thyroid above 0.001 mostly appeared in blood too.

The CDR3 is 15 amino acids. Germline V gene lookup returns CDR1 SGDLS and CDR2 YYNGEE. The V gene end was trimmed by 3 bases and the J gene end by 4 bases; junction bases not matched to a gene: 8. Material for sequencing was peripheral blood or thyroid tissue (not recorded which). The rearrangement links TRBV9 to TRBJ1-1, with TRBD1 identical over 8 bases. The clonotype was recovered from an adult woman with Graves' disease, either hyperthyroidism or ophthalmopathy (not recorded which). CDR3 sequence: CASSDDRGSGTEAFF. Here the CDR3 DNA reads TGTGCCAGCAGCGACGACAGGGGCTCGGGCACTGAAGCTTTCTTT.